This T cell receptor (beta chain) appears in the sequencing data of a study of graft-versus-host responses after intestinal transplantation (dated by TCRdb to the early 2020s). Regarding the study in general: The transplants that recipients received were multivisceral, liver-intestinal, or isolated intestinal. Donor T cell macrochimerism was defined as a peak of at least 4% donor T cells among recipient peripheral blood mononuclear cells. Alloreactive clones were identified by sequencing pre-transplant mixed lymphocyte reaction products and comparing these products with unstimulated pre-transplant donor and recipient T cells. Rather than being sequenced by the commercial service, samples from three later patients were sequenced in-house on an Illumina MiSeq and processed with MiXCR. Of the 20 to 30 intestinal transplant recipients enrolled in the cohort, one of whom was a retransplant, a few patients without pretransplant specimens were excluded. Anti-thymocyte globulin induction was given to all recipients, followed by maintenance tacrolimus and steroids for about 3 years. Bulk TCR-beta CDR3 sequencing was used to track graft-versus-host and host-versus-graft alloreactive T cell clones in the graft, circulation and bone marrow after intestinal transplantation.

The sample's time point label, decoded: cells obtained before transplantation from donor or recipient. CD3+CD4+ and CD3+CD8+ populations were FACS-sorted from unstimulated pre-transplant donor and recipient cells taken from spleen or lymph nodes. Taken from the germline V gene, the CDR1 and CDR2 loops are MDHEN and SYDVKM. The CDR3 spans 16 residues, from the cysteine through the phenylalanine. Just the 48-base CDR3 DNA is kept, in frame starting at base 1. Regarding this clone: Its recognized antigen is unknown. There are no base qualities to consult, and no much larger clone falls within one base.

Broader findings and caveats from the paper: The relatively low number and heterogeneity of intestinal transplant patients limited the conclusions. Patients with donor T cell macrochimerism had high GvH to HvG T cell clonal ratios in their allografts. Early after transplant, declines in HvG clones were associated with peak levels of circulating GvH clones. GvH clones were detected in recipient bone marrow, and some of these GvH clones were observed earlier in ileal mucosa or blood, consistent with an intestinal mucosal origin.

Receptor amplification or capture employed the immunoSEQ multiplex PCR assay. In most patients, genomic DNA was isolated using the Qiagen DNeasy Blood and Tissue Kit and sent frozen to Adaptive Biotechnologies for TCR sequencing. For most patients, high-throughput TCR-beta CDR3 sequencing of genomic DNA was performed by Adaptive Biotechnologies. The authors' analysis ran thus. TCR sequencing data were retrieved from Adaptive's ImmunoSEQ software for some 17 patients, whereas a few other patients were processed with MiXCR and VDJtools. To correct CD4 versus CD8 sorting errors, any sequence found in both subsets at a frequency ratio below 5:1 was removed. CDR3 nucleotide sequences shared between donor and recipient were removed because their origin could not be assigned. At least 2-fold expansion over unstimulated cells and a minimum CFSE-low frequency of 0.002% (template counts) or 0.001% (read counts) were required for clones to be classified as alloreactive. Clones detected in sequenced pre-transplant spleen, lymph node, or MLR CFSE-low populations of the donor or recipient were defined as mappable. Cumulative frequency of alloreactive clones was calculated as a percentage of all sequences weighted by copy number. TCRdb's version of the immuneACCESS table is confined to in-frame rearrangements and falls short of the full clone set. An unresolved V gene accounts for under half of the shortfall where checked; the remainder is of unknown origin. V, J and clone size are taken as reported in that table, and D and trimming were inferred from the DNA itself. Counted in this sample were some 150,000 clones; over 90% of them appeared once. The ten largest clones take up 0.19% of the sample.

The sequence was collected from a human donor who received an intestinal transplant. Recombination linked TRBV28 to TRBJ2-5; 13 central bases correspond to TRBD2. The DNA end is a closer match to TRBJ2-7, so the J assignment may be wrong. The specimen comprised unstimulated CD4+ T cells sorted from spleen or lymph node cells, sampled before intestinal transplant. The CDR3 in this case is CASSLGGLAGTYEQYF. The nucleotide sequence reads as follows: TGTGCCAGCAGTTTGGGGGGACTAGCGGGAACCTACGAGCAGTACTTC.